Listed below are T cell receptor beta chains from one sample, sequenced in a study of T-cell reconstitution after alpha-beta-depleted transplantation in children. TCRdb passed the PCR reads through MiXCR, listing each CDR3 protein once. Found here are approximately 390,000 distinct CDR3 sequences, approximately 11% of them singletons; the top ten hold about 5%. The input for sequencing was PBMCs from the stem cell graft donor, taken from the stem cell graft. The receptors derive from a human donor who donated a stem cell graft to a child with acute myeloid leukemia. The conserved cysteine and the conserved F or W are not part of the CDR3 here.

v_call: TRBV21-1
j_call: TRBJ2-5
cdr3_aa: APKGHRGETQY

v_call: TRBV10-2
j_call: TRBJ1-2
cdr3_aa: ASSQPGNLNYGYT

v_call: TRBV29-1
j_call: TRBJ2-7
cdr3_aa: SVAWQGRSYEQY

v_call: TRBV5-1
j_call: TRBJ2-7
cdr3_aa: ASREGRGRTYEQY

v_call: TRBV20-1
j_call: TRBJ2-2
cdr3_aa: SALHPPRGELF

v_call: TRBV20-1
j_call: TRBJ1-2
cdr3_aa: SVLRHQYGYT

v_call: TRBV3-1
j_call: TRBJ1-6
cdr3_aa: ASSGRVPQGNSPLH

v_call: TRBV29-1
j_call: TRBJ2-7
cdr3_aa: SVELGQAPTYEQY

v_call: TRBV7-2
j_call: TRBJ2-2
cdr3_aa: ASQSSGSLTGELF

v_call: TRBV20-1
j_call: TRBJ2-2
cdr3_aa: SARGLAGADTGDLF

v_call: TRBV5-6
j_call: TRBJ2-5
cdr3_aa: ASSRRGTQY

v_call: TRBV9
j_call: TRBJ2-3
cdr3_aa: ASSVVGRGDTQY

v_call: TRBV28
j_call: TRBJ1-2
cdr3_aa: ASSSGQIRDYGYT

v_call: TRBV4-3
j_call: TRBJ2-1
cdr3_aa: ASSLDSTSYNEQF